This T cell receptor beta chain was found in a study of beta chain features in type 1 diabetes. At the level of the study: Comparable age, gender and cell yields were observed in patients relative to healthy donors. Overall study results and limits: Moderately but significantly shorter TCRB CDR3s were found in Type 1 diabetes patients in all four CD4+ subsets.

CD45RO/CCR7/CD25/CD127/CD95/CD27 sorting isolated CD4+ naive, central memory, regulatory and stem cell-like memory cells. All of the isolated RNA was reverse transcribed, so expressed TCRB transcripts were sequenced. Profiling relied on immunoSEQ multiplex PCR, and the TCRdb table lists in-frame clones only, not all of them. The table shows approximately 170,000 clones, with under 9.5% occurring only once. The CDR3 has 16 residues. Trimming cost V 0 bases and J 5 bases; bases outside gene matches: 8. Germline V gives CDR1 SGHRS, CDR2 YFSETQ. As for this clone: What it recognizes is unknown.

The V and J genes are TRBV5-1 and TRBJ2-5; 9 bases agree with TRBD2. The sequence was collected from a man between 18 and 29 years old with type 1 diabetes. The sample comprised central memory CD4+ T cells from blood. The CDR3 is CASSLAEAGGYETQYF. As DNA, the CDR3 is TGCGCCAGCAGCTTGGCCGAAGCGGGGGGATATGAGACCCAGTACTTC.